The clone carrying this TCR beta chain was observed at least ten times. The target antigen is unknown. In germline, CDR1 is SGHDT, CDR2 YYEEEE. Trimming removed 4 bases from V and 3 bases from J, with 11 bases in between. The length of the CDR3 is 13 residues. The sample belongs to a study of glioma-infiltrating T cells. Regarding the study as a whole: Above-expected tissue-blood divergence occurred in all gliomas, most in low-grade ones. Only very few CDR3 sequences appeared in both tissue and blood.

Using RNA template, CDR3s of TCR alpha and beta were amplified with iRepertoire arm-PCR. One-step reverse transcription and amplification started from around 100-400 ng of tissue mRNA or PBMC total RNA. Each CDR3 protein gets one entry after TCRdb re-called the multiplex PCR reads with MiXCR. Found here are around 190,000 distinct CDR3 sequences, 30% to 40% of them singletons; the top ten hold about 19%. The receptor was isolated from a human donor with low-grade glioma or glioblastoma, undergoing nonglioma brain surgery, or in good health (not recorded which). The chain joins TRBV5-6 to TRBJ2-7; D remains ambiguous. The sample was glioma tissue, nonneoplastic brain tissue, or PBMCs (not recorded which). CDR3 bases: TGTGCCAGCAGCCTGAAGGGTTTCTACGAGCAGTACTTC. The encoded protein is CASSLKGFYEQYF. Supplemented by reference TRBV5-6 and TRBJ2-7, the full variable domain reads DAGVTQSPTHLIKTRGQQVTLRCSPKSGHDTVSWYQQALGQGPQFIFQYYEEEERQRGNFPDRFSGHQFPNYSSELNVNALLLGDSALYLCASSLKGFYEQYFGPGTRLTVT.